Below are 20 T cell receptor beta chains sequenced from a single sample in a study of control samples from healthy donors and cancer patients. The data were produced by immunoSEQ multiplex PCR, yet TCRdb's version contains in-frame clones alone and is incomplete. The data contain 70,000 to 90,000 clones, about 90% of them singletons. The specimen was PBMCs. All receptors derive from an older woman with head and neck cancer.

This clone was recorded a few times. The chain employs TRBV7-9 and TRBJ1-1; unclear D gene. There are 13 residues in the CDR3. The germline CDR1 and CDR2 sequences are SEHNR and FQNEAQ (reference sequence). The V end was cut by 6 bases, the J end by 4 bases, with 12 bases between. The CDR3 is CASRAVRATEAFF. CDR3 nucleotides: TGTGCCAGCAGGGCCGTGAGGGCCACTGAAGCTTTCTTT.

CDR3 in DNA: TGTGCCAGCAGCCTTGACAGGGTGGCAGGAAACACCATATATTTT. It yields the protein CASSLDRVAGNTIYF. The rearrangement links TRBV6-5 to TRBJ1-3; 7 nucleotides agree with TRBD1. Looked up from germline, CDR1 is MNHEY and CDR2 is SVGAGI. The J segment lost 4 bases and the V segment lost 6 bases, leaving 9 bases of the junction unmatched. The CDR3 consists of 15 residues.

This clone turned up a few times. The chain carries TRBV7-2 and TRBJ1-5; D uncertain. CDR1 is SGHTA and CDR2 is FQGNSA in the germline V gene. The CDR3 totals 14 residues. Trimming left V 1 base short and J 2 bases short, with 6 bases between. CDR3 region: CASSLVAGNQPQHF. The CDR3 DNA follows: TGTGCCAGCAGCTTAGTGGCTGGCAATCAGCCCCAGCATTTT. The whole variable domain, remainder taken from reference TRBV7-2 and TRBJ1-5, is GAGVSQSPSNKVTEKGKDVELRCDPISGHTALYWYRQSLGQGLEFLIYFQGNSAPDKSGLPSDRFSAERTGGSVSTLTIQRTQQEDSAVYLCASSLVAGNQPQHFGDGTRLSIL.

V usage is TRBV21-1 and J usage is TRBJ2-1; the DNA was not used to check the table's D call, TRBD2. TRBV21-1 is a listed pseudogene. The CDR3 is 17 amino acids. The CDR3 bases are TGTGCCAGCAGCAAATCGAGCGGGAGGGCGTTATACAATGAGCAGTTCTTC. Protein sequence: CASSKSSGRALYNEQFF.

This chain uses TRBV6-5 with TRBJ1-2, with D tentatively TRBD1 (6 bases). This CDR3 spans 13 amino acids. The ends were cut back, 7 bases at V and 7 bases at J, with 16 bases in the middle. Germline V gives CDR1 MNHEY, CDR2 SVGAGI. CDR3 amino acids: CASKQGGQFGYTF. The CDR3 DNA reads as TGTGCCAGCAAACAGGGCGGGCAGTTTGGCTACACCTTC.

The V call is TRBV30, the J call TRBJ1-1; 8 bases agree with TRBD1. V was clipped by 3 bases and J by 0 bases; unmatched bases: 3. Germline V CDR1 and CDR2: GTSNPN, SVGIG (reference sequence). There are 14 residues in the CDR3. The CDR3 sequence is CAWSRGQLNTEAFF. For the CDR3, the DNA is TGTGCCTGGAGCAGGGGGCAGTTGAACACTGAAGCTTTCTTT.

Remarks on this clone: This sample also contains other DNA sequences that code for the same CDR3. The chain joins TRBV18 to TRBJ2-1, with 9 bases aligning to TRBD2. The CDR3 contains 15 residues. Germline values: CDR1 KGHSH, CDR2 LQKENI. The ends lost 2 bases at V and 5 bases at J; junction bases unmatched: 4. CDR3 DNA sequence: TGTGCCAGCTCACCAGGGATAGCGGGAGACAATGAGCAGTTCTTC. It is translated as CASSPGIAGDNEQFF.

V is TRBV5-4 and J is TRBJ2-5; 8 positions match TRBD2. The germline V gene has CDR1 SGHNT and CDR2 YYREEE (reference sequence). Trimming cost V 2 bases and J 4 bases; bases outside gene matches: 4. The length of the CDR3 is 14 residues. The CDR3 protein is CASSLAGVGETQYF. CDR3 DNA: TGTGCCAGCAGCTTAGCGGGAGTGGGAGAGACCCAGTACTTC. The variable domain in full, with the rest retrieved from reference TRBV5-4 and TRBJ2-5, is ETGVTQSPTHLIKTRGQQVTLRCSSQSGHNTVSWYQQALGQGPQFIFQYYREEENGRGNFPPRFSGLQFPNYSSELNVNALELDDSALYLCASSLAGVGETQYFGPGTRLLVL.

The chain couples TRBV6-6 to TRBJ2-1, with D tentatively TRBD1 (5 bases). The CDR3 loop spans 16 amino acids. Germline CDR1 and CDR2: MNHNY and SVGAGI (reference sequence). V dropped 3 bases and J dropped 0 bases, with 12 bases sitting between them. The CDR3: CASSYRRTSSYNEQFF. CDR3 nucleotides: TGTGCCAGCAGTTATAGGCGGACAAGCTCCTACAATGAGCAGTTCTTC.

V usage is TRBV5-1 and J usage is TRBJ2-1, with D possibly TRBD2 on 5 matching bases. The CDR3 is 13 residues long. CDR1 is SGHRS and CDR2 is YFSETQ in the germline V gene. The V and J ends lost 2 bases and 5 bases respectively, with 8 bases between them. The CDR3 DNA follows: TGCGCCAGCAGCTTACTAGTCAACAATGAGCAGTTCTTC. As protein: CASSLLVNNEQFF.

This chain's CDR3 is CASSLGTSGGEQFF. Written as DNA, the CDR3 is TGTGCCAGCAGCCTCGGGACTAGCGGGGGAGAGCAGTTCTTC. The V and J genes are TRBV5-8 and TRBJ2-1; TRBD2 agrees at 14 bases. The V and J ends lost 4 bases and 10 bases, in that order; junction bases with no gene match: 4. There are 14 residues in the CDR3. Germline CDR1 SGHTS, CDR2 YDEGEE.

This chain connects TRBV3-1 (or the pseudogene TRBV3-2) to TRBJ2-7, with TRBD2 as a possible D gene (6 bases). Germline CDR1 reads LGHDT; CDR2 reads YNNKEL (reference sequence). The V end lost 2 bases, the J end lost 7 bases, and 9 bases lay between the germline ends. The CDR3 is 12 residues long. In DNA, the CDR3 is TGTGCCAGCAGCCAAAGCGGGCGGGAGCAGTACTTC. Amino acids: CASSQSGREQYF.

The chain combines TRBV12-3 or TRBV12-4 with TRBJ1-3; no firm D call. The V gene lost 8 bases and the J gene lost 12 bases, with 20 bases spanning the gap. The CDR3 length is 13 residues. CDR3 region: CASEPISGIFIYF. In DNA form, the CDR3 reads TGTGCCAGCGAACCGATTTCTGGAATTTTCATATATTTT.

Only a few counts were recorded for this clone. The rearrangement joins TRBV18 to TRBJ2-3, with D perhaps TRBD1 (6 bases). This CDR3 has 17 amino acids. Deletions cut 4 bases from V and 4 bases from J, with 21 bases between. Looked up from germline, CDR1 is KGHSH and CDR2 is LQKENI. CDR3 residues: CASSLQTNNRAADTQYF. CDR3 nucleotides: TGTGCCAGCTCACTACAAACCAACAACAGGGCTGCAGATACGCAGTATTTT.

The chain combines TRBV7-2 with TRBJ1-1; D not resolved. The V and J ends lost 9 bases and 4 bases respectively, with 15 bases between them. CDR1 and CDR2 from the germline V gene are SGHTA and FQGNSA. This CDR3 has 13 amino acids. DNA for the CDR3: TGTGCCAGTCTACTCACGGTGGGCACTGAAGCTTTCTTT. It codes for CASLLTVGTEAFF.

CDR3 region: CATSDPGQIDTQYF. Written as DNA, the CDR3 is TGTGCCACCAGTGATCCCGGACAGATAGATACGCAGTATTTT. J is TRBJ2-3 and V is TRBV24-1, with D maybe TRBD1 (6 bases). The V end was cut by 3 bases, the J end by 5 bases, with 11 bases between. The V gene's germline CDR1 is KGHDR and CDR2 SFDVKD. CDR3 length: 14 amino acids.

J is TRBJ2-6 and V is TRBV10-2, with D possibly being TRBD2 (5 bases). The V gene's germline CDR1 is WSHSY and CDR2 SAAADI. The V and J ends lost 5 bases and 1 base respectively, with 12 bases between them. The CDR3 loop spans 16 amino acids. CDR3: CASSSWTVSGANVLTF. CDR3 bases: TGCGCCAGCAGTTCCTGGACTGTATCTGGGGCCAACGTCCTGACTTTC.

The chain has TRBV9 and TRBJ1-3, with a weak D call TRBD1 (5 bases). This CDR3 is built from 16 residues. V lost 4 bases and J lost 0, with 14 bases in between. Germline CDR1 reads SGDLS; CDR2 reads YYNGEE. The CDR3 here is CASSNRGGDSGNTIYF. CDR3 nucleotides: TGTGCCAGCAGCAACCGGGGCGGCGACTCTGGAAACACCATATATTTT.

This clone was counted once. The chain is built from TRBV6-5 and TRBJ2-5; possible D gene TRBD2, 5 bases. This CDR3 is built from 14 residues. Germline V lookup: CDR1 MNHEY, CDR2 SVGAGI. The germline V and J ends were trimmed by 7 bases and 4 bases, with 16 bases remaining between them. As DNA, the CDR3 is TGTGCCAGCACCCGGAGGTGGGGTCGAGAGACCCAGTACTTC. Its translation: CASTRRWGRETQYF.

The chain joins TRBV18 to TRBJ2-1; D is unclear. There are 16 residues in the CDR3. Germline V gives CDR1 KGHSH, CDR2 LQKENI. With 0 bases removed from V and 7 bases from J, the gap between germline ends came to 16 bases. DNA of the CDR3: TGTGCCAGCTCACCACCCGCAGGACGGTTTGATAATGAGCAGTTCTTC. It translates to CASSPPAGRFDNEQFF. The full variable domain, completed using reference TRBV18 and TRBJ2-1, is NAGVMQNPRHLVRRRGQEARLRCSPMKGHSHVYWYRQLPEEGLKFMVYLQKENIIDESGMPKERFSAEFPKEGPSILRIQQVVRGDSAAYFCASSPPAGRFDNEQFFGPGTRLTVL.